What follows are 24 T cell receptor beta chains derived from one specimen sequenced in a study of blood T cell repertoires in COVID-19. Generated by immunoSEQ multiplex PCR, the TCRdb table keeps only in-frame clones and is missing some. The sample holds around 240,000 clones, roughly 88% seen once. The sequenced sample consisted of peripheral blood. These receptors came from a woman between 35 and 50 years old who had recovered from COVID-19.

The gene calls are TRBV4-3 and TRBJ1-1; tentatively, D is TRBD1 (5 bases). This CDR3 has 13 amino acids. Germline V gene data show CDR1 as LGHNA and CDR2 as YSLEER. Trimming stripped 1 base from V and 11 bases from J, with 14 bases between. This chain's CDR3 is CASSQVLQGLAFF. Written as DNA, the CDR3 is TGCGCCAGCAGCCAAGTTTTGCAGGGATTGGCTTTCTTT.

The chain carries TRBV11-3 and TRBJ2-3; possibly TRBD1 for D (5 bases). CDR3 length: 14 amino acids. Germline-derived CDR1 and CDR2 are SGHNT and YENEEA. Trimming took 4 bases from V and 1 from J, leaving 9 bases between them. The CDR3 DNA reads TGTGCCAGCAGCTCACAGGTCCGCACAGATACGCAGTATTTT. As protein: CASSSQVRTDTQYF.

For the CDR3, the DNA is TGTGCCAGCAGCCTCGGGACAGGGGGCCTGGGGGAGCAGTACTTC. It translates to CASSLGTGGLGEQYF. The chain combines TRBV13 with TRBJ2-7; 12 bases match TRBD1. Germline CDR1 PRHDT, CDR2 FYEKMQ (reference sequence). After removal of 5 bases from V and 7 bases from J, the junction contained 9 bases not matched to a gene. This CDR3 region has 15 residues.

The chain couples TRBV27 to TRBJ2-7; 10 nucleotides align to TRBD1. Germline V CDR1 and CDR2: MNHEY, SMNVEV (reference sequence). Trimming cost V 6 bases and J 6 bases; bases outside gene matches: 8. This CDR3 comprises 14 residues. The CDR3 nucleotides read TGTGCCAGCAGAAGACCAGACAGGGGGCTCGAGCAGTACTTC. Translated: CASRRPDRGLEQYF.

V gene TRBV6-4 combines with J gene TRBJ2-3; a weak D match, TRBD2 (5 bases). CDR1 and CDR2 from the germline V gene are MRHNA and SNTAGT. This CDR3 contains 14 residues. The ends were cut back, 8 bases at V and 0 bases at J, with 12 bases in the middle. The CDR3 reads CASRAEPSTDTQYF. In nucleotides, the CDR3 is TGTGCCAGCCGAGCGGAGCCTAGCACAGATACGCAGTATTTT.

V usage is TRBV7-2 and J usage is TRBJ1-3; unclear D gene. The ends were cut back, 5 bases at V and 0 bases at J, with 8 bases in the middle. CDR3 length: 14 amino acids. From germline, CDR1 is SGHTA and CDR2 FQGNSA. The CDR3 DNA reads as TGTGCCAGCAGCACTAGTTCCTCTGGAAACACCATATATTTT. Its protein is CASSTSSSGNTIYF.

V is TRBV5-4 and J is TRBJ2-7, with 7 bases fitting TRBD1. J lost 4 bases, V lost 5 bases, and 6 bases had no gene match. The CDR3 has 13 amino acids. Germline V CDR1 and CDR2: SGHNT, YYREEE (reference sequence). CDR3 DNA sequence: TGTGCCAGCAGTCCCGGGACAGCTTACGAGCAGTACTTC. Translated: CASSPGTAYEQYF.

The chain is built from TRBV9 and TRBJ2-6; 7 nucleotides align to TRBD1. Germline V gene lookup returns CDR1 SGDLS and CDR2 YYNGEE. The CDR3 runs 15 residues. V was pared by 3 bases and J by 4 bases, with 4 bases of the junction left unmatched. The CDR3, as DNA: TGTGCCAGCAGCGCCCAGGGGGTCGGGGCCAACGTCCTGACTTTC. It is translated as CASSAQGVGANVLTF.

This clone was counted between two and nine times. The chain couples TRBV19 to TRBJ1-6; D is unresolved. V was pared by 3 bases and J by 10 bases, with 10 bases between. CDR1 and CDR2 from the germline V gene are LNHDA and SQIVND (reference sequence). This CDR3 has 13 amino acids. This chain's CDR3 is CASSIQVRSPLHF. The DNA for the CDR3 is TGTGCCAGTAGTATCCAGGTTCGATCACCCCTCCACTTT.

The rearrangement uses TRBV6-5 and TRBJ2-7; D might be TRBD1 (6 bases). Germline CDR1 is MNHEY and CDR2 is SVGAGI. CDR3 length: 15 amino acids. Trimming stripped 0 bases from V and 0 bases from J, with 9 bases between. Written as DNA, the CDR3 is TGTGCCAGCAGTTACTCGGCAGGGGTCTCCTACGAGCAGTACTTC. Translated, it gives CASSYSAGVSYEQYF.

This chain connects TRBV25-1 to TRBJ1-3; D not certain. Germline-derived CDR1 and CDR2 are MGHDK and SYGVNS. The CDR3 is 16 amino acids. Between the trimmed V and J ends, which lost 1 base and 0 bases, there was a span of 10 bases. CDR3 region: CASSEWGGSSGNTIYF. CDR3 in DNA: TGTGCCAGCAGTGAATGGGGAGGAAGCTCTGGAAACACCATATATTTT. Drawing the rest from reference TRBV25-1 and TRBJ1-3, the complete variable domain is EADIYQTPRYLVIGTGKKITLECSQTMGHDKMYWYQQDPGMELHLIHYSYGVNSTEKGDLSSESTVSRIRTEHFPLTLESARPSHTSQYLCASSEWGGSSGNTIYFGEGSWLTVV.

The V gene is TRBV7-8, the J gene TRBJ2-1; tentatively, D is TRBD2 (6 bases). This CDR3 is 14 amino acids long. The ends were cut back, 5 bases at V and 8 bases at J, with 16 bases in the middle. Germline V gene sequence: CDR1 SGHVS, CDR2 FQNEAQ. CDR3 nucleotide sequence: TGTGCCAGCAGCCTCGTGGAGGGATCCCATGAGCAGTTCTTC. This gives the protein CASSLVEGSHEQFF. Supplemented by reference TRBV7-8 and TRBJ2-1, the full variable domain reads GAGVSQSPRYKVAKRGQDVALRCDPISGHVSLFWYQQALGQGPEFLTYFQNEAQLDKSGLPSDRFFAERPEGSVSTLKIQRTQQEDSAVYLCASSLVEGSHEQFFGPGTRLTVL.

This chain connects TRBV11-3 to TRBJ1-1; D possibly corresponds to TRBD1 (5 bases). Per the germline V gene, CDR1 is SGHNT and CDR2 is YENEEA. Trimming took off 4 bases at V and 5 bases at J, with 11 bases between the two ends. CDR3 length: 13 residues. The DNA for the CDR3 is TGTGCCAGCAGCTCCACAGGTAGTACTGAAGCTTTCTTT. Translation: CASSSTGSTEAFF. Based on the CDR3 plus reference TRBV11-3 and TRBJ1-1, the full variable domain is EAGVVQSPRYKIIEKKQPVAFWCNPISGHNTLYWYLQNLGQGPELLIRYENEEAVDDSQLPKDRFSAERLKGVDSTLKIQPAELGDSAVYLCASSSTGSTEAFFGQGTRLTVV.

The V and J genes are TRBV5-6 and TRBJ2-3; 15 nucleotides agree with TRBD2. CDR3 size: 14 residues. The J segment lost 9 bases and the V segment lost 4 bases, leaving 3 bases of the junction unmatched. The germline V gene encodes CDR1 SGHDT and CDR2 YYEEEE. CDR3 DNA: TGTGCCAGCAGCCAGGGACTAGCGGGGGGCACGCAGTATTTT. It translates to CASSQGLAGGTQYF. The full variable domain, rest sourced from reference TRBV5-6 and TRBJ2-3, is DAGVTQSPTHLIKTRGQQVTLRCSPKSGHDTVSWYQQALGQGPQFIFQYYEEEERQRGNFPDRFSGHQFPNYSSELNVNALLLGDSALYLCASSQGLAGGTQYFGPGTRLTVL.

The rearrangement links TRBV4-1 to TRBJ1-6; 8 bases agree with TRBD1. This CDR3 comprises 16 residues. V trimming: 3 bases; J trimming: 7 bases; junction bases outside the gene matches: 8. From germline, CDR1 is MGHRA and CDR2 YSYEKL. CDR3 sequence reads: CASSHPKDRENSPLHF. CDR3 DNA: TGCGCCAGCAGCCACCCTAAGGACAGGGAAAATTCACCCCTCCACTTT.

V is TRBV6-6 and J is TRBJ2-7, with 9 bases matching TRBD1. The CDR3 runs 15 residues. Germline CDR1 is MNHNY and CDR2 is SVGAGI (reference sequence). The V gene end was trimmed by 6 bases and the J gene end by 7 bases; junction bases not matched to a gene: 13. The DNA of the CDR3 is TGTGCCAGCAGAACTTCCGGGACAGGGCTAGAAGAGCAGTACTTC. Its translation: CASRTSGTGLEEQYF.

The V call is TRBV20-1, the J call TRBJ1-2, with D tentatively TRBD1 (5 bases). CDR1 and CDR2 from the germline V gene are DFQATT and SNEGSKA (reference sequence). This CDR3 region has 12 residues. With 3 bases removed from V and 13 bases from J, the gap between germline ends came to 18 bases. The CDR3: CSASPVGGEVTF. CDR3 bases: TGCAGTGCTAGTCCCGTGGGGGGGGAGGTCACCTTC.

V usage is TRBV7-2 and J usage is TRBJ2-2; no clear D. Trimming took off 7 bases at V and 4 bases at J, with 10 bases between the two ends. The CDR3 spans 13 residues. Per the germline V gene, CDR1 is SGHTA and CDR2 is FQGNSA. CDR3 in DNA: TGTGCCAGCAACCCTACTCCCACCGGGGAGCTGTTTTTT. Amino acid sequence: CASNPTPTGELFF.

CDR3 in DNA: TGTGCCAGCAGCGTAGTGGCGGCAAACACTGAAGCTTTCTTT. It translates to CASSVVAANTEAFF. The rearrangement links TRBV9 to TRBJ1-1; D unclear. Trimming removed 0 bases at V and 2 bases at J, with 8 bases between. The CDR3 contains 14 residues. Looked up from germline, CDR1 is SGDLS and CDR2 is YYNGEE.

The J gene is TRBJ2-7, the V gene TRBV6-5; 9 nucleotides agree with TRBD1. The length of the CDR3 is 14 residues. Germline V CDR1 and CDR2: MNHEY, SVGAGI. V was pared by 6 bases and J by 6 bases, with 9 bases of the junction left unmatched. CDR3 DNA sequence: TGTGCCAGCAGGGGGGGACAGGGTGGTAGCGAGCAGTACTTC. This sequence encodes CASRGGQGGSEQYF.

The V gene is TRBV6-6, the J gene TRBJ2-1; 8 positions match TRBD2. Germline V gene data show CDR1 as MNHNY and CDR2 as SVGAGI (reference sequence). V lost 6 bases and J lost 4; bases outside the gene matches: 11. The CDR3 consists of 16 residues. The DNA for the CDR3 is TGTGCCAGCAGATTACCTGGCGGGGGGACTTACAATGAGCAGTTCTTC. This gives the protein CASRLPGGGTYNEQFF.

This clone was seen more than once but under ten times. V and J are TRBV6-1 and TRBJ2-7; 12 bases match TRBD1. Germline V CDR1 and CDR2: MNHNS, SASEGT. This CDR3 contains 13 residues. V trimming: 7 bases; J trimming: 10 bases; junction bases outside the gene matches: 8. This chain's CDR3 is CASKGQGAFEQYF. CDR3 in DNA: TGTGCCAGCAAGGGACAGGGGGCCTTTGAACAGTACTTC.

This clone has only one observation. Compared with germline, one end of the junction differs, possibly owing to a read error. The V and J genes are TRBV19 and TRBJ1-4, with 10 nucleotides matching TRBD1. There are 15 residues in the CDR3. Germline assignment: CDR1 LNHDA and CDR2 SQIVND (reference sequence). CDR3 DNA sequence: TGTGCCAGTAGTATGGCGGGACAGGGGAATGAAAACCTGTTTTTT. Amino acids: CASSMAGQGNENLFF.

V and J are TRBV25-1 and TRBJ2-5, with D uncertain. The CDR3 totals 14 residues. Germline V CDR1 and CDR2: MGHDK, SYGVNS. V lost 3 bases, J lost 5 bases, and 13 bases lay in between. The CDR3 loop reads CASSDPSVRETQYF. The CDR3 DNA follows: TGTGCCAGCAGTGACCCCTCGGTCCGGGAGACCCAGTACTTC.